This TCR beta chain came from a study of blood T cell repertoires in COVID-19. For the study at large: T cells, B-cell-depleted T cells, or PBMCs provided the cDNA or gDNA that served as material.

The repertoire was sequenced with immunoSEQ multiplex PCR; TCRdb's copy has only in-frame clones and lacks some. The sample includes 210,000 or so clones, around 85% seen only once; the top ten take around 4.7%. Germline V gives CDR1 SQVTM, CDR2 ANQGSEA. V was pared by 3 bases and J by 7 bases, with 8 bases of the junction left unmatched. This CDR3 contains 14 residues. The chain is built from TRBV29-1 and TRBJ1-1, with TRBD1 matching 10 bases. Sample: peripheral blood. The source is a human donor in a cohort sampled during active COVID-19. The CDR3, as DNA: TGCAGCGTTGATAGTCCCGGGACAGGGGTTGAAGCTTTCTTT. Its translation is CSVDSPGTGVEAFF.